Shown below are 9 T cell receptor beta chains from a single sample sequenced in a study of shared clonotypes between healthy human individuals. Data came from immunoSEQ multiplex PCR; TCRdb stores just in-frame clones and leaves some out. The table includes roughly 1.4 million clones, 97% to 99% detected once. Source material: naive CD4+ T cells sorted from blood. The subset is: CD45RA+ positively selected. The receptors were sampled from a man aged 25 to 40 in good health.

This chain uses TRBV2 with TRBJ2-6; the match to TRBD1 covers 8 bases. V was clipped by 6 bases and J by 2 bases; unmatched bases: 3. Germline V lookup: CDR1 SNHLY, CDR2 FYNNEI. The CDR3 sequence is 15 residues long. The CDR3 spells CASRAGGPGANVLTF. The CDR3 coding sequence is TGTGCCAGCAGAGCAGGGGGCCCTGGGGCCAACGTCCTGACTTTC.

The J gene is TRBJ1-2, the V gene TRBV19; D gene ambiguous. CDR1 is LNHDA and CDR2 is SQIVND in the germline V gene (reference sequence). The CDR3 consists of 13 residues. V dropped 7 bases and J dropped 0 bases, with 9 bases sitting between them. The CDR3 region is CASMSRTNYGYTF. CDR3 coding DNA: TGTGCCAGTATGAGTCGGACTAACTATGGCTACACCTTC.

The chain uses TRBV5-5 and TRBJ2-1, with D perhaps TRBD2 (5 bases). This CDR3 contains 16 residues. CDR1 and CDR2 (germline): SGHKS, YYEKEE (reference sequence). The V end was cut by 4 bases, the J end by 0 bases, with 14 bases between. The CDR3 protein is CASSLDSGSSYNEQFF. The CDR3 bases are TGTGCCAGCAGCCTGGACTCGGGGAGCTCCTACAATGAGCAGTTCTTC.

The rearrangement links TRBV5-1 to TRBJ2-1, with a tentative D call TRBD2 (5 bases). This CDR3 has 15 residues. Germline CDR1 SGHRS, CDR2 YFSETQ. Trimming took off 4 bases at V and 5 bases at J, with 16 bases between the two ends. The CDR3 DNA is TGCGCCAGCAGCCCCCTAGCAGTTAGAAACAATGAGCAGTTCTTC. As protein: CASSPLAVRNNEQFF.

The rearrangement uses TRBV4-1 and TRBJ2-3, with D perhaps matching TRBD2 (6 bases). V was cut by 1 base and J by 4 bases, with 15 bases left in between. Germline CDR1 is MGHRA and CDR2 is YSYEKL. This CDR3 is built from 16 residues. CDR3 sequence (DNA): TGCGCCAGCAGCCAAGTGGGACGGGAGAAAGCAGATACGCAGTATTTT. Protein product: CASSQVGREKADTQYF.

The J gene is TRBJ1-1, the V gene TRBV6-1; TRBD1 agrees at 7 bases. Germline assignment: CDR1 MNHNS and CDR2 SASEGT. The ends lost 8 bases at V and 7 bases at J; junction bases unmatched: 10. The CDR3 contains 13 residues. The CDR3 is CASGYLQGHEAFF. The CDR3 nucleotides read TGTGCCAGCGGGTACCTACAGGGGCATGAAGCTTTCTTT.

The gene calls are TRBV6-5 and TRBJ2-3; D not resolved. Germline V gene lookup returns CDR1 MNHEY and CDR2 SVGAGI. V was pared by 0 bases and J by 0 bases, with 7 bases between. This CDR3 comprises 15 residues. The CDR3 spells CASSYSEWSTDTQYF. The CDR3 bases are TGTGCCAGCAGTTACTCGGAATGGAGCACAGATACGCAGTATTTT.

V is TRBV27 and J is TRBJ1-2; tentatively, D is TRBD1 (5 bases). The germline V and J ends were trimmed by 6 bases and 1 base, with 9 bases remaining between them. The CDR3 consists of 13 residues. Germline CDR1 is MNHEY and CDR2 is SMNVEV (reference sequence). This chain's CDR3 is CASRWGGNYGYTF. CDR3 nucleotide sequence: TGTGCCAGCAGGTGGGGGGGTAACTATGGCTACACCTTC.

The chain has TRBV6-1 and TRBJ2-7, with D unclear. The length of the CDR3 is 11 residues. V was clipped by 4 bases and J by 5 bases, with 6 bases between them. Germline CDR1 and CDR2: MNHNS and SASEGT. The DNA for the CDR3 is TGTGCCAGCAGTGCGGCCCACGAGCAGTACTTC. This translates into CASSAAHEQYF.